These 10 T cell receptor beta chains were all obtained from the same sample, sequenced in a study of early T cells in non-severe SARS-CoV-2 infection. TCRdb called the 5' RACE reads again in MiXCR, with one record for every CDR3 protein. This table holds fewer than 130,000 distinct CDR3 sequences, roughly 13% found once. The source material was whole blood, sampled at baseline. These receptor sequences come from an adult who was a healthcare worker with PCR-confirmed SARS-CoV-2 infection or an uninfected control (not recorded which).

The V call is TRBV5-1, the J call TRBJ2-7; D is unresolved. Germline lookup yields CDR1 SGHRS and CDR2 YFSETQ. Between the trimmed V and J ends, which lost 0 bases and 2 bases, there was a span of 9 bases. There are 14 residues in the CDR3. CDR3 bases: TGCGCCAGCAGCTTGGTTGTGAGCCCCTACGAGCAGTACTTC. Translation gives CASSLVVSPYEQYF.

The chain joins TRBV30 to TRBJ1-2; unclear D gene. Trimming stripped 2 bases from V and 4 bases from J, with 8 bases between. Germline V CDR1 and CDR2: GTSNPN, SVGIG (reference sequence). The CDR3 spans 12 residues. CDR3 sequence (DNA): TGTGCCTGGAGTTCAGACTTCTATGGCTACACCTTC. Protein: CAWSSDFYGYTF.

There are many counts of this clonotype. The CDR3 protein is CASSLWASANTEAFF. CDR3 nucleotide sequence: TGTGCCAGCAGTTTATGGGCGTCGGCGAACACTGAAGCTTTCTTT. The chain links TRBV27 to TRBJ1-1; D gene uncertain. The CDR3 contains 15 residues. With 1 base removed from V and 1 base from J, the gap between germline ends came to 10 bases. Germline V gene lookup returns CDR1 MNHEY and CDR2 SMNVEV (reference sequence).

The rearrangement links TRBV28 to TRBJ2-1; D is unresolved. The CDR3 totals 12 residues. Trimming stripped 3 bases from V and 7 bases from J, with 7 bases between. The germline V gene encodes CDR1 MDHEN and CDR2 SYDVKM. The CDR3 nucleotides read TGTGCCAGCAGTTTTGAGCAGAATGAGCAGTTCTTC. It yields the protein CASSFEQNEQFF.

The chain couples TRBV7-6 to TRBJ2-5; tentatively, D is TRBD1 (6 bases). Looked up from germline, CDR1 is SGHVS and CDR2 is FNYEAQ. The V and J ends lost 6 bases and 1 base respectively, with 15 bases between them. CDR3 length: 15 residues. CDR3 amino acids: CASSDLGQIQETQYF. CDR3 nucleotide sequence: TGTGCCAGCAGTGACCTAGGACAGATCCAAGAGACCCAGTACTTC.

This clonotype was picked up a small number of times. CDR3 bases: TGCGCCAGCAGCGGGACAGGCTACGAGCAGTACTTC. This encodes CASSGTGYEQYF. V is TRBV5-1 and J is TRBJ2-7, with 8 bases that match TRBD1. The germline CDR1 and CDR2 sequences are SGHRS and YFSETQ. V shed 4 bases, J shed 3 bases, and the junction held 0 bases outside the gene matches. This CDR3 spans 12 amino acids. Based on the CDR3 plus reference TRBV5-1 and TRBJ2-7, the full variable domain is KAGVTQTPRYLIKTRGQQVTLSCSPISGHRSVSWYQQTPGQGLQFLFEYFSETQRNKGNFPGRFSGRQFSNSRSEMNVSTLELGDSALYLCASSGTGYEQYFGPGTRLTVT.

The CDR3 spells CASRLAGAGYNEQFF. Here the CDR3 DNA reads TGTGCCAGCAGACTAGCGGGGGCGGGCTACAATGAGCAGTTCTTC. The gene calls are TRBV19 and TRBJ2-1, with TRBD2 identical over 12 bases. Per the germline V gene, CDR1 is LNHDA and CDR2 is SQIVND (reference sequence). The CDR3 extends over 15 amino acids. The V segment lost 9 bases and the J segment 3 bases; nucleotides outside the gene matches: 6.

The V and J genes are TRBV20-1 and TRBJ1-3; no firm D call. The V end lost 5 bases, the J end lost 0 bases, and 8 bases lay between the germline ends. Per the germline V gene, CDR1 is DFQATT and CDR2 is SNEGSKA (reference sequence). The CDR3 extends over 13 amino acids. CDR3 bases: TGCAGTGCTTATAGAAGCTCTGGAAACACCATATATTTT. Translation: CSAYRSSGNTIYF.

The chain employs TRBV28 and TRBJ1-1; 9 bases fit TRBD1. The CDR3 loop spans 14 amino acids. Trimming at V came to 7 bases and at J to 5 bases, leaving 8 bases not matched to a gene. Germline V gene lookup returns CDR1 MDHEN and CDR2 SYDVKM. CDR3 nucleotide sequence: TGTGCCAGCAAAACAGGGGGCGCCGATACTGAAGCTTTCTTT. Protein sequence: CASKTGGADTEAFF.

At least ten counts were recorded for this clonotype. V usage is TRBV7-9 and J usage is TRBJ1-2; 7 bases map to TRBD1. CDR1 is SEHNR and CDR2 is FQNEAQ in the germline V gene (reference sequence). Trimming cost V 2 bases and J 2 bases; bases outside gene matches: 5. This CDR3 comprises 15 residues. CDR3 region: CASSLPGQPNYGYTF. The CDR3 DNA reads TGTGCCAGCAGCTTACCGGGACAGCCCAACTATGGCTACACCTTC.